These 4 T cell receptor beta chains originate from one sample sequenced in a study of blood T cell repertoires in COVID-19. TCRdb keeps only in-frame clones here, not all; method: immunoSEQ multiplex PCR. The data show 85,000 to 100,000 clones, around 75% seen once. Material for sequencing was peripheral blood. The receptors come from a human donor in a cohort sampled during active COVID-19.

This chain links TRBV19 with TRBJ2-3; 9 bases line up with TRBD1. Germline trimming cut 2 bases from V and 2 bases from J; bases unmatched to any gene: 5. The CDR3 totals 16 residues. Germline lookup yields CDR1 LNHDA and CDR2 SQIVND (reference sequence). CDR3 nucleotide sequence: TGTGCCAGTAGTATACGGACAGGGGCCCCCACAGATACGCAGTATTTT. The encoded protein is CASSIRTGAPTDTQYF.

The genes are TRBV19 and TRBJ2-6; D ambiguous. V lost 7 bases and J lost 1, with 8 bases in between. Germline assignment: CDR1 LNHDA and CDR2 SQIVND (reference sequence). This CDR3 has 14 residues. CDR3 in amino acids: CASTGESGANVLTF. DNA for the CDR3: TGTGCCAGTACCGGTGAATCTGGGGCCAACGTCCTGACTTTC.

The CDR3 DNA is TGTGCCACCAGCCCATCCGGGGCCAACGTCCTGACTTTC. Translated, it gives CATSPSGANVLTF. The chain joins TRBV15 to TRBJ2-6, with D unclear. This CDR3 spans 13 amino acids. CDR1 and CDR2 from the germline V gene are LNHNV and YYDKDF (reference sequence). Between the trimmed V and J ends, which lost 5 bases and 4 bases, there was a span of 6 bases.

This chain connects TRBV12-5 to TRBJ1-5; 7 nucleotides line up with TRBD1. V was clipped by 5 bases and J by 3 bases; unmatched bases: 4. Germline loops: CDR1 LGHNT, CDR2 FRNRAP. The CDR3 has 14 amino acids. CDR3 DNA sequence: TGTGCTAGTGGTGGGACAGAATCCAATCAGCCCCAGCATTTT. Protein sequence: CASGGTESNQPQHF.